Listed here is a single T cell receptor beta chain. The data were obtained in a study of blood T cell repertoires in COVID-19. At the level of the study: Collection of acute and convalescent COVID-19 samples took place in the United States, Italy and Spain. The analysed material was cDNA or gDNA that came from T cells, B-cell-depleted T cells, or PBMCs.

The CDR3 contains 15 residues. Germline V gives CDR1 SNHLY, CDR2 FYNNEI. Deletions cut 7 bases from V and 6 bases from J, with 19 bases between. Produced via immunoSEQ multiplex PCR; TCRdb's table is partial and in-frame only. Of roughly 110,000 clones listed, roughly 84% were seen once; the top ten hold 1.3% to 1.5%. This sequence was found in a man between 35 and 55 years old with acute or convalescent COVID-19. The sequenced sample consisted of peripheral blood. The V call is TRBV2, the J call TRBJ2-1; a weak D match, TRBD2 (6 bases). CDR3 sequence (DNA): TGTGCCAGCAATGATGGGGGGTTAGTGGCCAATGAGCAGTTCTTC. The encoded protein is CASNDGGLVANEQFF. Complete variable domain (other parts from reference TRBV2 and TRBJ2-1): EPEVTQTPSHQVTQMGQEVILRCVPISNHLYFYWYRQILGQKVEFLVSFYNNEISEKSEIFDDQFSVERPDGSNFTLKIRSTKLEDSAMYFCASNDGGLVANEQFFGPGTRLTVL.